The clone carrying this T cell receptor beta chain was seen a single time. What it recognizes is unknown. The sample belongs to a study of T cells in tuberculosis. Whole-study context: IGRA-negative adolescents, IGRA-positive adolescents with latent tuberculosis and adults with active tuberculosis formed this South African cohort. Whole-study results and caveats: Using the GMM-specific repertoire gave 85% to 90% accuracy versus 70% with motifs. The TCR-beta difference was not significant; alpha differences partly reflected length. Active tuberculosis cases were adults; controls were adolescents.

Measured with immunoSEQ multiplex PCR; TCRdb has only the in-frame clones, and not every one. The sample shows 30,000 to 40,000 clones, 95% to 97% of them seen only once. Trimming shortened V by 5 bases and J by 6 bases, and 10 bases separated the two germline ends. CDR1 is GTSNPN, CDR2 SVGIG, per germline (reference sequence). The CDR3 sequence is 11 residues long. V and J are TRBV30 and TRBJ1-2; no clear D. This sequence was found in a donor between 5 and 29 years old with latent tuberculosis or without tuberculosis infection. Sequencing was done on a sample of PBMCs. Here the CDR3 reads CAWGRRDGYTF. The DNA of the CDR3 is TGTGCCTGGGGGAGACGGGATGGCTACACCTTC.